The clone carrying this T cell receptor (beta chain) occurred many times. Original processing methods: Using reference gene primer amplification, nucleated cell counts were estimated. Measured with immunoSEQ multiplex PCR; TCRdb has only the in-frame clones, and not every one. D and trimming come from the DNA, and the V and J calls and clone size come from that table. The data show 110,000 to 150,000 clones, roughly 79% seen once. Trimming took off 5 bases at V and 6 bases at J, with 19 bases between the two ends. CDR1 is MNHEY, CDR2 SVGEGT, per germline. The CDR3 runs to 15 residues. This entry belongs to a study of blood T cell repertoires in COVID-19. Study-wide background: Samples representing acute and convalescent COVID-19 were sourced from the United States, Italy and Spain. PBMCs, B-cell-depleted T cells, or T cells were the source of the cDNA or gDNA that made up the material.

This receptor was obtained from a human donor in a cohort sampled during active COVID-19. The chain uses TRBV6-2 or TRBV6-3 and TRBJ1-2; tentatively, D is TRBD1 (5 bases). The sequenced material came from peripheral blood. CDR3 sequence (DNA): TGTGCCAGCAGTCAATTGAGCCAGGGACTGGATGGCTACACCTTC. Protein product: CASSQLSQGLDGYTF.